Reported below is one TCR beta chain. The antigen is unknown. These data belong to a study of post-analysis software for immune sequencing data. Overall study results and limits: F measure showed strong co-clustering of same-batch samples. Higher frequency in patients than in controls was seen for 5 or 6 TRBV segments, with TRBV5-6, TRBV5-1 and TRBV20-1 among them. Controls had significantly higher normalized Chao1 diversity than multiple sclerosis patients.

Every TCR beta cDNA library bore unique molecular identifiers. TCRdb used MiXCR to reprocess the PCR reads, holding one entry per CDR3 protein. Altogether about 820,000 distinct CDR3 sequences are present, 53% being singletons, with the ten largest covering 4% to 5.5%. Trimming pared 6 bases from V and 1 base from J, leaving 13 bases between. Germline V CDR1 and CDR2: DFQATT, SNEGSKA (reference sequence). The CDR3 spans 13 residues. This clonotype originated in a girl between 5 and 17 years old with multiple sclerosis. The chain combines TRBV20-1 with TRBJ2-7; no firm D call. Material: blood. The CDR3 nucleotides read TGCAGTGCCCTAGGGTCCGCATCCTACGAGCAGTACTTC. It is translated as CSALGSASYEQYF.